This T cell receptor (beta chain) was found in a study of molecular identifiers for immune sequencing clone quantification. TCRdb ran MiXCR on the PCR reads and lists one entry per CDR3 protein. The sample comprises more than 450,000 distinct CDR3 sequences, about a fifth of which are singletons, and roughly 0.81% rests with the top ten. This clonotype was observed many times. This clonotype originated in a human donor in good health. Some libraries in this study had Jurkat cell RNA spiked in. The sample consisted of naive CD8+ T cells from blood, with Jurkat cell RNA spiked in. Subset in this sample: FACS-sorted CD8+CD4-CCR7+CD45RA+ naive T cells.

The CDR3, as DNA: TGCAGCGTTGAAAAGGGCGGGAGGGCTGAAGCTTTCTTT. Protein sequence: CSVEKGGRAEAFF. The genes are TRBV29-1 and TRBJ1-1, with no clear D. The V gene's germline CDR1 is SQVTM and CDR2 ANQGSEA. V lost 2 bases and J 6 bases, leaving 13 bases between the germline ends. CDR3 size: 13 residues.